This TCR beta chain originates from a study of T cells in Graves' hyperthyroidism and ophthalmopathy. Ten or more counts support this clonotype. TCR beta CDR3 regions were amplified from RNA transcripts. An initial round of RT-PCR targeting the TCR CDR3 relied on the HTBI primer set. TCRdb reanalysed the multiplex PCR reads using MiXCR and keeps one entry per CDR3 protein. The sample holds approximately 600,000 distinct CDR3 sequences, around 21% seen once. The J segment lost 5 bases and the V segment lost 5 bases, leaving 11 bases of the junction unmatched. The CDR3 runs 16 residues. From germline, CDR1 is MNHEY and CDR2 SMNVEV (reference sequence).

The source of this sequence is a man in his thirties or forties with Graves' ophthalmopathy. This chain connects TRBV27 to TRBJ2-7, with 11 bases that match TRBD2. The specimen was blood. CDR3 coding DNA: TGTGCCAGCAGTCCCTTGAAACTAGCGGGAGTTGACGAGCAGTACTTC. Its translation: CASSPLKLAGVDEQYF.